This T cell receptor beta chain was observed in a study of T cell therapy after organ transplantation. TCRdb's table, derived via immunoSEQ multiplex PCR, lists solely in-frame clones and lacks some. The data contain 51,000 or so clones, about 95% of them singletons. The V gene lost 3 bases and the J gene lost 5 bases, with 9 bases spanning the gap. CDR1 is GTSNPN and CDR2 is SVGIG in the germline V gene (reference sequence). The CDR3 spans 12 residues. A note on this clone: Its antigen is not identified.

This receptor was identified in a human patient who had received a solid organ transplant and had CMV disease. The chain joins TRBV30 to TRBJ2-3; D remains ambiguous. Sample: CD8+ T cells from blood, taken before autologous CMV-specific T cell therapy. CDR3 protein: CAWSRTGDTQYF. In DNA form, the CDR3 reads TGTGCCTGGAGCCGGACGGGAGATACGCAGTATTTT.